This T cell receptor (beta chain) was retrieved from a study of CD8 T cells in Susac syndrome. With random hexamers, reverse transcription was performed on about 0.5 to 1 ug of RNA. MiXCR, applied by TCRdb to the immunoSEQ multiplex PCR reads, yields one record per CDR3 protein. The sample consists of 180,000 or so distinct CDR3 sequences, about 95% of them appearing once. The V gene's germline CDR1 is KGHSH and CDR2 LQKENI. This CDR3 spans 12 amino acids. V was clipped by 2 bases and J by 6 bases; unmatched bases: 1. The sequenced sample was CD4+ T cells from PBMCs. The clonotype originates from a human donor with multiple sclerosis. The V gene is TRBV18, the J gene TRBJ2-7; 7 positions agree with TRBD2. CDR3 protein: CASSPAGVEQYF. CDR3 in DNA: TGTGCCAGCTCACCAGCGGGGGTCGAGCAGTACTTC.